The T cell receptor (beta chain) described here comes from a study of cytomegalovirus exposure and HLA in healthy donors. Overall study: Previous work identified roughly 120 million unique TCR beta sequences from roughly 180 million T cells.

About this clone: Its target is unknown.

The PCR employed 60 Vbeta primers together with 13 Jbeta primers. The table came from immunoSEQ multiplex PCR; TCRdb's copy has only in-frame clones and leaves some out. The repertoire holds around 94,000 clones, with about 77% as singletons. The germline V and J ends were trimmed by 4 bases and 7 bases, with 5 bases remaining between them. Germline values: CDR1 SEHNR, CDR2 FQNEAQ (reference sequence). This CDR3 comprises 10 residues. Whole-study findings and limits: Roughly even sequencing depth across donors was the assumption behind the presence/absence analyses.

This sequence was found in a woman aged 40-49 years in good health and CMV-seronegative. Sequenced material: PBMCs. This chain connects TRBV7-9 to TRBJ2-7; D gene uncertain. CDR3 sequence (DNA): TGTGCCAGCAGCTCACAAGAGCAGTACTTC. It specifies CASSSQEQYF.